The subject of this entry is one T cell receptor (beta chain). Its antigen is not identified. This sample stems from a study of chemoradiotherapy in HPV16-positive cancers. Study observations and caveats: HPV-specific T cells were functionally defined from only a couple of HPV16-positive patients. HPV-responsive T-cell expansion during chemoradiotherapy was linked to improved recurrence-free survival in HPV16-positive patients.

CDR1 and CDR2 from the germline V gene are MDHEN and SYDVKM. This CDR3 is 15 amino acids long. V lost 6 bases and J 2 bases, leaving 14 bases between the germline ends. TCRdb keeps only in-frame clones here, not all; method: immunoSEQ multiplex PCR. Found here are roughly 5,800 clones, roughly four fifths of them singletons; the top ten hold 9.5% to 13%. Sampling was done from a patient who underwent chemoradiotherapy. The TCR was taken from a human donor with HPV-associated anogenital cancer. This chain uses TRBV28 with TRBJ1-3; maybe TRBD1 (6 bases). The CDR3, as DNA: TGTGCCAGCAGCCCCACAGGGTTAACTGGAAACACCATATATTTT. This gives the protein CASSPTGLTGNTIYF.